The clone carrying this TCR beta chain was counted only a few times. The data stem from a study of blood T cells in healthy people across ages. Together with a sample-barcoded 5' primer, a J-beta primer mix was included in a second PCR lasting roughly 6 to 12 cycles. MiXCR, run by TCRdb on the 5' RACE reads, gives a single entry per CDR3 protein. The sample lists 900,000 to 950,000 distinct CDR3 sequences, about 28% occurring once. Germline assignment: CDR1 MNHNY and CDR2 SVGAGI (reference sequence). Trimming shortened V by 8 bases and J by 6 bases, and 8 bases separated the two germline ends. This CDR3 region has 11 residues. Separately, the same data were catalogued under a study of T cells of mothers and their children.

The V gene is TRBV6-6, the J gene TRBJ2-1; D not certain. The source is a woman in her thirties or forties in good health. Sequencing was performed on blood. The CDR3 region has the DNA TGTGCCAGCGGGTCCCCCAATGAGCAGTTCTTC. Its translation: CASGSPNEQFF.